These 8 T cell receptor beta chains were sequenced from one sample in a study of shared clonotypes between healthy human individuals. CD45RO negativity and positive selection for CCR7 defined naive CD8 cells, a population that excluded terminally differentiated effector memory CD45RA+ cells. Here immunoSEQ multiplex PCR was the method, and the copy in TCRdb shows in-frame clones only, minus some. The repertoire has 1.5 million to 2.5 million clones, around 96% of them found once; the top ten carry less than 1.5%. The sequencing sample was made of naive CD8+ T cells sorted from blood. The receptors stem from a man in his late teens or twenties in good health.

Comment on this clone: The same CDR3 arises from other DNA sequences in this sample as well. The V and J genes are TRBV9 and TRBJ1-4; no clear D gene. The CDR3 loop spans 13 amino acids. V was cut by 0 bases and J by 7 bases, with 7 bases left in between. Per the germline V gene, CDR1 is SGDLS and CDR2 is YYNGEE. For the CDR3, the DNA is TGTGCCAGCAGCGTAGGTGGAGGTGAAAAACTGTTTTTT. This translates into CASSVGGGEKLFF.

The chain joins TRBV27 to TRBJ1-4; 7 bases align to TRBD1. The CDR3 has 12 residues. CDR1 MNHEY and CDR2 SMNVEV come from the germline V gene (reference sequence). V was clipped by 10 bases and J by 5 bases; unmatched bases: 4. The CDR3 loop is CATTDRNEKLFF. In nucleotides, the CDR3 is TGTGCCACCACGGACAGGAATGAAAAACTGTTTTTT.

The chain carries TRBV28 and TRBJ2-2; 7 bases match TRBD1. The germline V gene has CDR1 MDHEN and CDR2 SYDVKM. V lost 7 bases to trimming and J lost 3 bases; unmatched junction nucleotides: 8. The CDR3 consists of 15 residues. This CDR3 is CASNGQDPYTGELFF. CDR3 nucleotide sequence: TGTGCCAGCAACGGACAGGATCCGTACACCGGGGAGCTGTTTTTT.

The rearrangement uses TRBV5-4 and TRBJ2-5; 8 nucleotides line up with TRBD2. With V trimmed by 3 bases and J by 5 bases, 12 bases remained unmatched. This CDR3 spans 16 amino acids. Germline values: CDR1 SGHNT, CDR2 YYREEE (reference sequence). In DNA, the CDR3 is TGTGCCAGCAGCTCCCCAGCGGGGGTAGGGTTGGAGACCCAGTACTTC. Translated: CASSSPAGVGLETQYF.

The chain joins TRBV6-6 to TRBJ2-2, with D possibly TRBD1 on 5 matching bases. The V gene lost 8 bases and the J gene lost 3 bases, with 10 bases spanning the gap. The CDR3 length is 13 residues. CDR1 MNHNY and CDR2 SVGAGI come from the germline V gene (reference sequence). CDR3 loop: CASFKQDTGELFF. CDR3 in DNA: TGTGCCAGCTTCAAACAGGACACCGGGGAGCTGTTTTTT.

The V and J genes are TRBV5-6 and TRBJ2-7, with D unresolved. The CDR3 consists of 16 residues. The V end lost 1 base, the J end lost 0 bases, and 14 bases lay between the germline ends. Germline CDR1 and CDR2: SGHDT and YYEEEE. In DNA form, the CDR3 reads TGTGCCAGCAGCTTGATGCAGGACCTCCTCTCCTACGAGCAGTACTTC. This translates into CASSLMQDLLSYEQYF.

The genes are TRBV12-5 and TRBJ2-7, with 9 bases fitting TRBD1. Germline values: CDR1 LGHNT, CDR2 FRNRAP. CDR3 length: 15 residues. V lost 7 bases, J lost 4 bases, and 11 bases stayed unmatched. The CDR3 coding sequence is TGTGCTAGTGCCCGGGGCCGGGACAGGGAGTACGAGCAGTACTTC. This sequence encodes CASARGRDREYEQYF.

This sequence joins TRBV2 and TRBJ2-5; D not certain. The CDR3 spans 13 residues. In germline, CDR1 is SNHLY, CDR2 FYNNEI. V was clipped by 1 base and J by 4 bases, with 7 bases between them. CDR3 DNA sequence: TGTGCCAGCAGTGAAGACGCTGGAGAGACCCAGTACTTC. Its translation: CASSEDAGETQYF. The variable domain in full, completed from reference TRBV2 and TRBJ2-5, reads EPEVTQTPSHQVTQMGQEVILRCVPISNHLYFYWYRQILGQKVEFLVSFYNNEISEKSEIFDDQFSVERPDGSNFTLKIRSTKLEDSAMYFCASSEDAGETQYFGPGTRLLVL.